These 25 T cell receptor beta chains share one sample of origin, sequenced in a study of blood T cell repertoires in COVID-19 (dated by TCRdb to 2018 to 2021). Libraries came from the immunoSEQ multiplex PCR assay. TCRdb took over this immuneACCESS table, retaining in-frame rearrangements with V and J assigned. Such tables are incomplete; in checked studies, under half of the missing clones stem from an unresolved V gene, and the remainder is unexplained. This sample is represented by 190,000 or so clones; around 87% of them were singletons. The ten top clones hold approximately 0.64% of the sample. Sequenced: peripheral blood. The receptors here all came from a man aged 45-65 years with acute or convalescent COVID-19.

CDR3 DNA: TGTGCCAGCAGCCACGAGGACAGGGTCGGAGCTTTCTTT. It is translated as CASSHEDRVGAFF. This sequence joins TRBV3-1 (or the pseudogene TRBV3-2) and TRBJ1-1; 8 nucleotides match TRBD1. V shed 3 bases and J 10 bases; nucleotides not matched to a gene: 7. The CDR3 loop spans 13 amino acids. From germline, CDR1 is LGHDT and CDR2 YNNKEL (reference sequence).

The table lists this clone with a count of one. At the DNA level, this CDR3 is encoded by other sequences in the same sample as well. This chain joins TRBV12-3 or TRBV12-4 and TRBJ1-2, with TRBD1 matching over 8 bases. The CDR3 runs 13 residues. Trimming removed 2 bases from V and 4 bases from J; junction bases left unmatched: 0. As DNA, the CDR3 is TGTGCCAGCAGTTTACAGGGGGCCTATGGCTACACCTTC. It is translated as CASSLQGAYGYTF.

J is TRBJ1-1 and V is TRBV27; D gene ambiguous. Germline V lookup: CDR1 MNHEY, CDR2 SMNVEV (reference sequence). The CDR3 runs 13 residues. Trimming shortened V by 4 bases and J by 5 bases, and 11 bases separated the two germline ends. The CDR3 reads CASSSLRGTEAFF. The CDR3 DNA reads TGTGCCAGCAGTTCACTGCGGGGAACTGAAGCTTTCTTT.

This chain links TRBV9 with TRBJ2-1; 13 bases line up with TRBD2. The CDR3 has 17 residues. Germline V gene lookup returns CDR1 SGDLS and CDR2 YYNGEE. V gave up 0 bases and J gave up 5 bases; unmatched junction bases: 5. Here the CDR3 DNA reads TGTGCCAGCAGCGTAGCCCGAGGACTAGCGGGAGACAATGAGCAGTTCTTC. This encodes CASSVARGLAGDNEQFF.

This chain links TRBV27 with TRBJ2-7; 9 nucleotides match TRBD2. The J segment lost 2 bases and the V segment lost 2 bases, leaving 10 bases of the junction unmatched. Germline V gene lookup returns CDR1 MNHEY and CDR2 SMNVEV (reference sequence). This CDR3 is 17 amino acids long. The CDR3 nucleotides read TGTGCCAGCAGTTTAAATCGCGGGGGGGGGAGCACCTACGAGCAGTACTTC. It is translated as CASSLNRGGGSTYEQYF.

This rearrangement joins TRBV5-5 to TRBJ2-7; 7 bases align to TRBD1. The V gene's germline CDR1 is SGHKS and CDR2 YYEKEE (reference sequence). This CDR3 region has 15 residues. Unmatched junction bases numbered 5, after V lost 0 bases and J lost 2 bases. The CDR3, as DNA: TGTGCCAGCAGCTTGGAACAGGGGTTTGCCTACGAGCAGTACTTC. Translated, it gives CASSLEQGFAYEQYF.

About this clone itself: The junction does not match germline at one end; this may be a read error. The V call is TRBV7-2, the J call TRBJ1-1; D gene ambiguous. CDR3 size: 12 residues. Germline CDR1 and CDR2: SGHTA and FQGNSA. The chain's CDR3 is CASSLAQLSAFF. CDR3 DNA: TGTGCCAGCAGCCTAGCACAGTTATCAGCTTTCTTT.

The V call is TRBV7-3, the J call TRBJ2-1, with 7 bases matching TRBD1. The CDR3 totals 17 residues. From germline, CDR1 is SGHTA and CDR2 FQGTGA. J was trimmed by 5 bases and V by 0 bases; bases with no gene match: 10. This chain's CDR3 is CASSLTPGQWKNNEQFF. CDR3 in DNA: TGTGCCAGCAGCTTAACCCCGGGACAGTGGAAAAACAATGAGCAGTTCTTC.

The gene calls are TRBV6-5 and TRBJ1-2; 9 positions match TRBD1. The germline gives CDR1 MNHEY, CDR2 SVGAGI. The CDR3 is made up of 14 amino acids. Germline trimming cut 7 bases from V and 2 bases from J; bases unmatched to any gene: 5. CDR3 loop: CASKGGTGNYGYTF. CDR3 DNA: TGTGCCAGCAAGGGGGGGACAGGGAACTATGGCTACACCTTC.

The chain employs TRBV4-3 and TRBJ2-5; 9 bases are a match to TRBD1. The CDR3 is made up of 15 amino acids. Losses at the gene ends were 3 bases for V and 4 bases for J; bases not matched to a gene: 6. Germline CDR1 reads LGHNA; CDR2 reads YSLEER. The CDR3: CASSQQQGAGETQYF. In nucleotides, the CDR3 is TGCGCCAGCAGCCAGCAACAGGGGGCCGGAGAGACCCAGTACTTC.

The rearrangement uses TRBV12-5 and TRBJ1-5; D is uncertain. The germline CDR1 and CDR2 sequences are LGHNT and FRNRAP. The V gene lost 3 bases and the J gene lost 2 bases, with 20 bases spanning the gap. The CDR3 runs to 18 residues. CDR3 amino acids: CASGFFPPGSLGNQPQHF. The CDR3 DNA sequence: TGTGCTAGTGGTTTCTTCCCCCCCGGGTCCCTGGGCAATCAGCCCCAGCATTTT.

The CDR3 DNA reads TGTGCCAGCAGTTTAGGAGGGGTCACTGAAGCTTTCTTT. Protein: CASSLGGVTEAFF. The genes are TRBV27 and TRBJ1-1; D is possibly TRBD1 (5 bases). This CDR3 comprises 13 residues. Between the trimmed V and J ends, which lost 2 bases and 4 bases, there was a span of 8 bases. Per germline, CDR1 MNHEY and CDR2 SMNVEV (reference sequence).

The chain employs TRBV7-9 and TRBJ2-7; 9 positions match TRBD1. The CDR3 runs to 15 residues. V was pared by 1 base and J by 2 bases, with 3 bases of the junction left unmatched. The germline V gene encodes CDR1 SEHNR and CDR2 FQNEAQ (reference sequence). The CDR3 sequence is CASSLGDRAAYEQYF. The CDR3 coding sequence is TGTGCCAGCAGCTTAGGGGACAGGGCAGCCTACGAGCAGTACTTC.

The J gene is TRBJ1-1, the V gene TRBV10-3; 7 nucleotides line up with TRBD1. The CDR3 extends over 15 amino acids. Trimming took 6 bases from V and 4 from J; bases not matched to a gene: 11. Germline CDR1 is ENHRY and CDR2 is SYGVKD. CDR3 bases: TGTGCCATCAGAGAACAGGGGCTAGTGGGCACTGAAGCTTTCTTT. It yields the protein CAIREQGLVGTEAFF.

The chain is built from TRBV18 and TRBJ1-2; 10 bases line up with TRBD1. V shed 5 bases and J 1 base; nucleotides not matched to a gene: 4. The CDR3 runs 15 residues. CDR1 is KGHSH and CDR2 is LQKENI in the germline V gene. The CDR3 DNA reads as TGTGCCAGCTCAAGTGGACAGGGGGTTAACTATGGCTACACCTTC. Protein product: CASSSGQGVNYGYTF.

This chain links TRBV4-3 with TRBJ1-2, with D tentatively TRBD1 (5 bases). The CDR3 runs to 17 residues. The ends were cut back, 1 base at V and 0 bases at J, with 15 bases in the middle. CDR1 is LGHNA, CDR2 YSLEER, per germline. For the CDR3, the DNA is TGCGCCAGCAGCCAAGTATCGTTGGGGGGTCCTAACTATGGCTACACCTTC. This gives the protein CASSQVSLGGPNYGYTF.

This chain joins TRBV9 and TRBJ1-2; weak D call: TRBD1 (5 bases). Germline V gene sequence: CDR1 SGDLS, CDR2 YYNGEE. The CDR3 has 12 residues. V was cut by 0 bases and J by 7 bases, with 7 bases left in between. This CDR3 is CASSVERGGYTF. CDR3 sequence (DNA): TGTGCCAGCAGCGTAGAAAGGGGTGGCTACACCTTC.

CDR3 loop: CAWSVFRTGNGYTF. CDR3 in DNA: TGTGCCTGGAGTGTATTCAGGACAGGGAATGGCTACACCTTC. J is TRBJ1-2 and V is TRBV30; TRBD1 aligns across 8 bases. The V segment lost 0 bases and the J segment 6 bases; nucleotides outside the gene matches: 6. CDR1 and CDR2 from the germline V gene are GTSNPN and SVGIG (reference sequence). There are 14 residues in the CDR3.

The V call is TRBV28, the J call TRBJ1-6, with 7 positions matching TRBD1. The CDR3 totals 15 residues. Germline loops: CDR1 MDHEN, CDR2 SYDVKM. Trimming removed 3 bases from V and 5 bases from J; junction bases left unmatched: 4. The CDR3 here is CASSLDRWDNSPLHF. The CDR3 DNA is TGTGCCAGCAGTTTGGACAGGTGGGATAATTCACCCCTCCACTTT.

V usage is TRBV4-1 and J usage is TRBJ2-7; 9 bases fit TRBD1. This CDR3 is 15 amino acids long. V was clipped by 1 base and J by 2 bases; unmatched bases: 3. Germline CDR1 and CDR2: MGHRA and YSYEKL. In nucleotides, the CDR3 is TGCGCCAGCAGCCAAGGACAGGGGGGCACCTACGAGCAGTACTTC. This sequence encodes CASSQGQGGTYEQYF.

This clone was observed a few times. The chain carries TRBV19 and TRBJ2-1, with D maybe TRBD2 (6 bases). Germline loops: CDR1 LNHDA, CDR2 SQIVND (reference sequence). Trimming took 0 bases from V and 2 from J, leaving 11 bases between them. CDR3 length equals 16 residues. CDR3 in DNA: TGTGCCAGTAGTATAGAGGGGGGATACCCCTACAATGAGCAGTTCTTC. As protein: CASSIEGGYPYNEQFF.

The chain recombines TRBV7-9 with TRBJ1-3, with TRBD1 as a possible D gene (5 bases). Germline loops: CDR1 SEHNR, CDR2 FQNEAQ (reference sequence). V was cut by 1 base and J by 0 bases, with 7 bases left in between. CDR3 size: 15 residues. The CDR3 nucleotides read TGTGCCAGCAGCTTAGAGGGGATCTCTGGAAACACCATATATTTT. Residues: CASSLEGISGNTIYF.

The CDR3 here is CASSPSLSQNQETQYF. In DNA form, the CDR3 reads TGTGCCAGCTCACCATCCTTATCACAGAACCAAGAGACCCAGTACTTC. This chain links TRBV18 with TRBJ2-5, with D unresolved. The CDR3 loop spans 16 amino acids. V was pared by 2 bases and J by 0 bases, with 13 bases between. Looked up from germline, CDR1 is KGHSH and CDR2 is LQKENI.

The CDR3 sequence: CASSQMTSGDYNEQFF. The CDR3 coding sequence is TGCGCCAGCAGCCAAATGACTAGCGGGGACTACAATGAGCAGTTCTTC. The V and J genes are TRBV4-1 and TRBJ2-1; TRBD2 matches 11 bases. V dropped 2 bases and J dropped 3; count of bases not matched to a gene: 3. Germline loops: CDR1 MGHRA, CDR2 YSYEKL. The CDR3 has 16 amino acids.

V usage is TRBV19 and J usage is TRBJ1-5, with D perhaps TRBD1 (5 bases). Germline V CDR1 and CDR2: LNHDA, SQIVND (reference sequence). Trimming took off 3 bases at V and 2 bases at J, with 17 bases between the two ends. The CDR3 spans 17 residues. This CDR3 reads CASSIKRDLYRNQPQHF. The CDR3 coding sequence is TGTGCCAGTAGTATCAAGCGGGACCTTTATCGCAATCAGCCCCAGCATTTT.